Here is one T cell receptor (beta chain) with its context. Repertoires were generated with immunoSEQ multiplex PCR, while TCRdb's copy carries only in-frame clones and drops some. The data contain 50,000 to 70,000 clones, around 91% of them seen just once; the ten biggest clones take up roughly an eighth. This record comes from a study of OX40 agonist ivuxolimab in advanced cancers. Sequenced material: CD4+ or CD8+ T cells sorted from blood, taken in a trial of the OX40 agonist ivuxolimab. This sequence originates from an adult with an advanced solid tumor such as melanoma, head and neck, liver or kidney cancer.

In DNA, the CDR3 is TGTGCCAGCAGCTTAGTTTCGGGGACCGAGCAGTACTTC. It is translated as CASSLVSGTEQYF. J is TRBJ2-7 and V is TRBV11-3, with D perhaps assigned TRBD1 or TRBD2 (5 bases each). The V gene lost 1 base and the J gene lost 6 bases, with 10 bases spanning the gap. The germline V gene encodes CDR1 SGHNT and CDR2 YENEEA. The CDR3 has 13 residues.